This paragraph covers one T cell receptor beta chain sequence. Its antigen is as yet unknown. Though nominally healthy at sampling, donors likely had unrecorded immune exposures. Germline CDR1 reads LNHDA; CDR2 reads SQIVND (reference sequence). This CDR3 comprises 16 residues. V lost 5 bases, J lost 0 bases, and 7 bases stayed unmatched. These data are taken from a study of cytomegalovirus exposure and HLA in healthy donors. PCR amplification relied on 60 Vbeta primers (plus 13 Jbeta primers). The assay was immunoSEQ multiplex PCR, and TCRdb's table has in-frame clones only and misses some. The data hold around 160,000 clones, with just over 75% observed a single time. Notes on the study in general: TCR beta chains associated with HLA were, in a later analysis, more clonally expanded than equally common others. Later analysis reportedly placed an Asian-associated ancestry cluster below the roughly 700-donor mean in N-insertions. Several V segments, TRBV6-2 and TRBV6-3 among them, could not be told apart and were dropped.

The material sequenced was PBMCs. This receptor was identified in a woman in her thirties or forties in good health and CMV-seronegative. This chain connects TRBV19 to TRBJ1-2; TRBD1 aligns across 9 bases. CDR3 protein: CASSGRGQGTNYGYTF. CDR3 DNA: TGTGCCAGTAGTGGTCGTGGACAGGGGACTAACTATGGCTACACCTTC.